This TCR beta chain is drawn from a study of blood T cell repertoires in COVID-19 (dated by TCRdb to 2020 to 2021). About the investigation overall: Samples covering the acute and convalescent phases of COVID-19 were provided by collaborators in the United States, Italy and Spain. The prospective study material was composed of cDNA or gDNA derived from T cells, B-cell-depleted T cells, or PBMCs. Subjects who had been exposed to COVID-19, were actively infected with it, or had recovered from it provided the deeply sampled blood TCRbeta repertoires that made up the dataset. The repertoires were released in a freely available public database meant as a resource for research on the immune response to SARS-CoV-2. The samples were drawn from the first 160 participants of the ongoing ImmuneRACE study and from some 1,300 subjects provided by 6 global collaborators. The sample metadata nearly always contained a de-identified subject ID, COVID-19 status, age in years and sex. Where HLA class I and class II types were available, the types were taken from metadata supplied by the sample provider, not from assay-based typing.

The immunoSEQ Assay, a bias-controlled multiplex PCR, was used to amplify TCRbeta CDR3 regions from genomic DNA. The authors' analysis ran thus. The number of nucleated cells in each sample was estimated from the amplification of reference gene primers within the assay. Sequence reads were collapsed and filtered to measure the absolute abundance of every unique TCRbeta CDR3 rearrangement. For each sample, productive Simpson clonality was calculated by taking the square root of Simpson's diversity index across productive rearrangements. TCRdb's version of the immuneACCESS table is confined to in-frame rearrangements and falls short of the full clone set. An unresolved V gene accounts for under half of the shortfall where checked; the remainder is of unknown origin. V and J calls plus clone size are reproduced from that table; the DNA served to infer D and trimming. For this sample the table gives over 200,000 clones, of which over 65% were detected only once. Clones ranked in the top ten supply around 3.2% of the sample.

Whole blood was collected in K2EDTA tubes by collaborating institutions according to the institutions' own protocols. For TCRbeta analysis, collaborators shipped samples in one of three forms: frozen whole blood, isolated PBMCs, or DNA extracted from either of those sample types. This clone was counted a few times. Its antigen is still unknown. No clone much larger than this one lies a single base away; base qualities are absent. On the study overall, not on this receptor specifically: The quantity of clinical and demographic metadata differed by source and by participant and was supplied without curation.

V lost 6 bases and J lost 4 bases, and the count of bases not matched to a germline gene is 2. CDR3 length: 16 amino acids, cysteine to phenylalanine. Of all the DNA, just the CDR3 is kept, 48 bases in frame from base 1. From the germline V gene (reference sequence), CDR1 is MNHNY and CDR2 is SVGAGI. The V and J genes are TRBV6-6 and TRBJ2-2; TRBD2 matches 16 bases in the middle. This TCR derives from a woman at least 80 years old with acute or convalescent COVID-19. Sequenced: peripheral blood. The CDR3 protein is CASSGTSGGGTGELFF. The nucleotide sequence is given as TGTGCCAGCAGCGGGACTAGCGGGGGGGGCACCGGGGAGCTGTTTTTT.